This T cell receptor (beta chain) was captured in a study of cytomegalovirus exposure and HLA in healthy donors. Findings and limits, study-wide: Per published reports, the classifier diagnosed cytomegalovirus status with high specificity and sensitivity.

On this clone itself: As yet, its antigen is unknown.

Germline V gene lookup returns CDR1 SGHVS and CDR2 FNYEAQ. There are 14 residues in the CDR3. The germline V and J ends were trimmed by 3 bases and 3 bases, with 12 bases remaining between them. The PCR employed 60 Vbeta primers together with 13 Jbeta primers. Sequencing used immunoSEQ multiplex PCR; TCRdb keeps in-frame clones, though not all of them. The sample records about 250,000 clones, about nine tenths being singletons. Source material: PBMCs. The receptor's source is a girl aged 2 to 9 in good health and CMV-seronegative. The rearrangement joins TRBV7-6 to TRBJ2-7, with a possible D match to TRBD1 (8 bases). The CDR3 nucleotides read TGTGCCAGCAGCTTGACAGGGGACTACTACGAGCAGTACTTC. Encoded protein: CASSLTGDYYEQYF.